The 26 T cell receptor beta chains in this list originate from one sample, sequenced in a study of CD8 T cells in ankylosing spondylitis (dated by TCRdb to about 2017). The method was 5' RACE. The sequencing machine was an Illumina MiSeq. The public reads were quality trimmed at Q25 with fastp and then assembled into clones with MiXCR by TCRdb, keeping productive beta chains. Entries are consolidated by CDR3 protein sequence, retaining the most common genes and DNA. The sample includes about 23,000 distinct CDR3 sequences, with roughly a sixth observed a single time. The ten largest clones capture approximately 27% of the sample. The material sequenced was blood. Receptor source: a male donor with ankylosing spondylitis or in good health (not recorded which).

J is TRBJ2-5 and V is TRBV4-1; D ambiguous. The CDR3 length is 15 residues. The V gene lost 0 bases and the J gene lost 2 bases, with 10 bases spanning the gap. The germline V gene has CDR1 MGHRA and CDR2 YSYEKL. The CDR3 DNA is TGCGCCAGCAGCCAAGATACGGGCCGACAAGAGACCCAGTACTTC. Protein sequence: CASSQDTGRQETQYF.

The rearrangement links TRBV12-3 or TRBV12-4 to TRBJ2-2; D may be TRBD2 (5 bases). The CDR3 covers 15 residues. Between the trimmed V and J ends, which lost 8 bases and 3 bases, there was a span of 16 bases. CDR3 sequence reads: CASRMGEMDTGELFF. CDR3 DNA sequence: TGTGCCAGCCGAATGGGAGAGATGGACACCGGGGAGCTGTTTTTT.

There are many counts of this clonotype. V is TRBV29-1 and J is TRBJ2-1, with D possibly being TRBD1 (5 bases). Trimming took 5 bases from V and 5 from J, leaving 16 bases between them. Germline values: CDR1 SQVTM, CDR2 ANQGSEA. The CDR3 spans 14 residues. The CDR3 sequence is CSVRGRQGDNEQFF. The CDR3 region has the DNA TGCAGCGTTCGCGGACGGCAGGGCGACAATGAGCAGTTCTTC.

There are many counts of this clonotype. This CDR3 is CASSISAGNEQFF. DNA for the CDR3: TGCGCCAGCAGCATTAGCGCTGGGAATGAGCAGTTCTTC. This chain connects TRBV5-1 to TRBJ2-1; a weak D match, TRBD2 (5 bases). CDR3 length: 13 residues. Germline V gene data show CDR1 as SGHRS and CDR2 as YFSETQ. V dropped 4 bases and J dropped 7 bases, with 12 bases sitting between them.

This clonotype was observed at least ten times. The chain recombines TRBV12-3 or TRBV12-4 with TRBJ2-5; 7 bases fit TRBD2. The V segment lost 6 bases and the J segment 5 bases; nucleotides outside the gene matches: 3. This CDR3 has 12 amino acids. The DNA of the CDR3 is TGTGCCAGCAGCGAACTAGCGGAGACCCAGTACTTC. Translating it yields CASSELAETQYF.

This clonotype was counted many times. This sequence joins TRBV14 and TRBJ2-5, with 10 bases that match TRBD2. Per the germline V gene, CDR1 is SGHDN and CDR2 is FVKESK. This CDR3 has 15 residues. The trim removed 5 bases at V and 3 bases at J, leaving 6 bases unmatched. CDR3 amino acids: CASSSLAGGKETQYF. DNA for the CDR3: TGTGCCAGCAGCTCCTTAGCGGGGGGCAAAGAGACCCAGTACTTC. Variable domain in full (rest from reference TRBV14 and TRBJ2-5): EAGVTQFPSHSVIEKGQTVTLRCDPISGHDNLYWYRRVMGKEIKFLLHFVKESKQDESGMPNNRFLAERTGGTYSTLKVQPAELEDSGVYFCASSSLAGGKETQYFGPGTRLLVL.

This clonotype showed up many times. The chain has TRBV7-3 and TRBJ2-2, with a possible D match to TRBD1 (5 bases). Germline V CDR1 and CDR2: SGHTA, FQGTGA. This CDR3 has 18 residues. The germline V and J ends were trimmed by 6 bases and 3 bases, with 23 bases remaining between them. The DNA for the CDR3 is TGTGCCAGCAGTCCCTTGAGTAGCATAGGACAAGACACCGGGGAGCTGTTTTTT. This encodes CASSPLSSIGQDTGELFF.

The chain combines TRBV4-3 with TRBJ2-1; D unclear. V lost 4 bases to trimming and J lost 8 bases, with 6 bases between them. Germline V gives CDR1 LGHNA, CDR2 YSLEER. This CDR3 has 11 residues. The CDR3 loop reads CASSRQDEQFF. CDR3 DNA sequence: TGCGCCAGCAGCCGTCAGGATGAGCAGTTCTTC.

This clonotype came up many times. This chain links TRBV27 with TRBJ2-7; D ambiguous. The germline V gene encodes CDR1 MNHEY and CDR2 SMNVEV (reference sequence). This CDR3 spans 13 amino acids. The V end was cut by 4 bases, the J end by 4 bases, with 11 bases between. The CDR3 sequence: CASSSYDSYEQYV. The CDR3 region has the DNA TGTGCCAGCAGTTCATACGATTCGTACGAGCAGTACGTC.

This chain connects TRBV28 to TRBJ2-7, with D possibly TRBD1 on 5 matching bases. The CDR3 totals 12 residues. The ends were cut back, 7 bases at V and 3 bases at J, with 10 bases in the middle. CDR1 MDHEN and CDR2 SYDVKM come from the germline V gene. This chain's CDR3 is CASTGQGYEQYV. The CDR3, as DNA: TGTGCCAGCACTGGGCAGGGCTACGAGCAGTACGTC.

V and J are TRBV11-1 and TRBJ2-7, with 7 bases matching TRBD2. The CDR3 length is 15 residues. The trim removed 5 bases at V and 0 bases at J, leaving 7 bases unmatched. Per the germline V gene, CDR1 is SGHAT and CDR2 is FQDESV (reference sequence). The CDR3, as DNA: TGTGCCAGCAGCCCGGTGCTAGCGGTCTCCTACGAGCAGTACTTC. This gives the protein CASSPVLAVSYEQYF.

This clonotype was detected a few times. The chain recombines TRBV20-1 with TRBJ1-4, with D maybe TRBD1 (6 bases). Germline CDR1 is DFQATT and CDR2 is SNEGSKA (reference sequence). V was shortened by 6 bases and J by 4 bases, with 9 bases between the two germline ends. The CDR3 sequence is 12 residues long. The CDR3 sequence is CSADRNNEKLFF. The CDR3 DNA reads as TGCAGTGCCGACAGGAATAATGAAAAACTGTTTTTT.

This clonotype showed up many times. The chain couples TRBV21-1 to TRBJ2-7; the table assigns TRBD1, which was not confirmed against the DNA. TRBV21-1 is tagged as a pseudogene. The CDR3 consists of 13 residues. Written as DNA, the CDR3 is TGTGCCAGCAGCTATAGACAGGGGAGGGAGCAGTACGTC. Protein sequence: CASSYRQGREQYV.

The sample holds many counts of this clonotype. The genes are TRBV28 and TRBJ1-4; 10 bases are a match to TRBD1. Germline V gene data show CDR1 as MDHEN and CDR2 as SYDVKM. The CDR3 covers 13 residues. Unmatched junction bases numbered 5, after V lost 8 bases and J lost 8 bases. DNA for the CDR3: TGTGCCAGCGGGGACAGGGGCCGGGAAAAACTGTTTTTT. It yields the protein CASGDRGREKLFF.

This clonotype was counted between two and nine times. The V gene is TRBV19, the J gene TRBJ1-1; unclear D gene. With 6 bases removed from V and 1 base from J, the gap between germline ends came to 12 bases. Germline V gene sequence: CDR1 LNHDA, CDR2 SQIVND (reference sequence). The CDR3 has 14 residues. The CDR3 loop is CASRTILPNTEAFF. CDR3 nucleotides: TGTGCCAGTAGGACAATACTGCCGAACACTGAAGCTTTCTTT.

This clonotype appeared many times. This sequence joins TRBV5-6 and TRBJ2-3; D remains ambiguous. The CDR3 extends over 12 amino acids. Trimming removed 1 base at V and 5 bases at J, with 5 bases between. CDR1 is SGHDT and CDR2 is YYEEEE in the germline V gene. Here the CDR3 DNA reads TGTGCCAGCAGCTTGATCCAAGATACGCAGTATTTT. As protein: CASSLIQDTQYF.

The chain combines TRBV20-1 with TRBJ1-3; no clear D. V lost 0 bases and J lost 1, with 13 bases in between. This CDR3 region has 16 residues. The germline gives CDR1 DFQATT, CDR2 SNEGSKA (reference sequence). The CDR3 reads CSARDLRTASGNTIYF. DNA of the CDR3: TGCAGTGCTAGAGATCTACGGACGGCGTCTGGAAACACCATATATTTT.

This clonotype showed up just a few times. The CDR3 bases are TGTGCCAGCAGCCCCCCGGGGAGCCATGAGCAGTTCTTC. It yields the protein CASSPPGSHEQFF. This sequence joins TRBV7-3 and TRBJ2-1, with a weak D call TRBD2 (5 bases). This CDR3 spans 13 amino acids. CDR1 is SGHTA and CDR2 is FQGTGA in the germline V gene. The ends were cut back, 5 bases at V and 8 bases at J, with 13 bases in the middle. The whole variable domain, remainder taken from reference TRBV7-3 and TRBJ2-1, is GAGVSQTPSNKVTEKGKYVELRCDPISGHTALYWYRQSLGQGPEFLIYFQGTGAADDSGLPNDRFFAVRPEGSVSTLKIQRTERGDSAVYLCASSPPGSHEQFFGPGTRLTVL.

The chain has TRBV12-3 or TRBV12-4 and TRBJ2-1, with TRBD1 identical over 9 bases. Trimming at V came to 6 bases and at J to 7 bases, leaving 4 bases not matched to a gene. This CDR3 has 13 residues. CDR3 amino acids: CASSRGQGNEQFF. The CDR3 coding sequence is TGTGCCAGCAGCCGAGGACAGGGGAATGAGCAGTTCTTC.

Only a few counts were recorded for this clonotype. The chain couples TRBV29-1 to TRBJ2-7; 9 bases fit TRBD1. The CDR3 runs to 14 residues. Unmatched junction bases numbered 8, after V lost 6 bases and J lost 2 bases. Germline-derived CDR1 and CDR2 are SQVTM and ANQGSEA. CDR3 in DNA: TGCAGCGTGGCCCGGGACAGGGATACCTACGAGCAGTACTTC. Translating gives CSVARDRDTYEQYF.

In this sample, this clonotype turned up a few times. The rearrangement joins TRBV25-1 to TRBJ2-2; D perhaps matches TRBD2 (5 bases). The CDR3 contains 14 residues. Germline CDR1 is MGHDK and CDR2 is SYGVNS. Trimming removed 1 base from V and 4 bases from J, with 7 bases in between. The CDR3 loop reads CASSESGGTGELFF. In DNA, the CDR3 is TGTGCCAGCAGTGAATCAGGAGGCACCGGGGAGCTGTTTTTT.

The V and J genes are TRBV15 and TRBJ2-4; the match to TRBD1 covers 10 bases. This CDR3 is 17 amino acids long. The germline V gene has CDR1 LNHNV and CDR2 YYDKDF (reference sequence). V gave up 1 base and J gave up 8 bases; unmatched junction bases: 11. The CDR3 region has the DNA TGTGCCACCAGCAGAGCCCCTCCGGGACAGGGGAGGGACATTCAGTACTTC. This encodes CATSRAPPGQGRDIQYF.

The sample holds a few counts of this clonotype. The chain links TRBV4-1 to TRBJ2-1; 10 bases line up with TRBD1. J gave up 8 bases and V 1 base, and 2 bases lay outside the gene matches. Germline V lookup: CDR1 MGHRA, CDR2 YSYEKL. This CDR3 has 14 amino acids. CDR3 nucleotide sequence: TGCGCCAGCAGCCAAGTGGACAGGGGGTATGAGCAGTTCTTC. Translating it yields CASSQVDRGYEQFF.

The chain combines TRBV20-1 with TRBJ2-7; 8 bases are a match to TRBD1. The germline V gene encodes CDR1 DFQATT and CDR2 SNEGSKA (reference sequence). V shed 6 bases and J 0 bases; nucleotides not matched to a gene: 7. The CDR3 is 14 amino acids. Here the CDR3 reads CSATRQGLSYEQYF. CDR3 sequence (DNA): TGCAGTGCAACTCGACAGGGGCTCTCCTACGAGCAGTACTTC.

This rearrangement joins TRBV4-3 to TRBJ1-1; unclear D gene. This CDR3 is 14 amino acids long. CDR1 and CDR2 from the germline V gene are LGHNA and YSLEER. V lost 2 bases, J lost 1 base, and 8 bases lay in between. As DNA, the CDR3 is TGCGCCAGCAGCCAAAGGGCCTGGAACACTGAAGCTTTCTTT. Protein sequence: CASSQRAWNTEAFF.

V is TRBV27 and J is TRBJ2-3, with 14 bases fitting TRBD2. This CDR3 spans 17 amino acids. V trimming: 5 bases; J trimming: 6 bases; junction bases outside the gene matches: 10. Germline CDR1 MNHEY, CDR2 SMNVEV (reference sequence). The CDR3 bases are TGTGCCAGCAGTGGAGAAGGACTAGCGGGGGGAAAGGATACGCAGTATTTT. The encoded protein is CASSGEGLAGGKDTQYF.